This TCR beta chain was identified during a study of T cells after somatic rescue of genetic block (dated by TCRdb to 2020 to 2021). Some background on the complete study: What the study looked at was long-term robustness, specifically in a T-cell system that came about through somatic rescue of a genetic block in T-cell development.

Of note for this clone: What this receptor recognizes is not known. The record has no base qualities; no much larger clone is one base away.

Deletion took 1 base off V and 3 bases off J, with a span of 7 bases between the germline ends. As encoded in the germline V gene, CDR1 is KGHSH while CDR2 is LQKENI. From cysteine to phenylalanine, the CDR3 is 13 amino acids long. Kept here is only the CDR3 DNA, which spans 39 bases and is read in frame from base 1. Libraries were constructed by the immunoSEQ multiplex PCR assay. The source is immuneACCESS, and TCRdb retained only in-frame sequences with V and J called. Part of the clones is not carried over; for the studies checked, unresolved V genes explain less than half of this, and the remainder is unexplained. This sample gives more than 9,500 clones in total; about 78% of them show up just once. The top ten clonotypes cover approximately 8% of the sample.

The sequencing sample was made of peripheral blood mononuclear cells (PBMCs). The clonotype was recovered from a boy younger than 18. The V gene is TRBV18 and the J gene is TRBJ2-7, with the D gene call left open. The base sequence is TGTGCCAGCTCACCACAGGCAGTCTACGAGCAGTACTTC. Its translation is CASSPQAVYEQYF.